The TCR beta chain described here comes from a study of T cell responses to AZD1222 COVID-19 vaccine. Sequencing was performed with immunoSEQ multiplex PCR; in TCRdb, only in-frame clones are kept and a portion is missing. The table includes 120,000 or so clones, about 89% detected once. As regards this clone: Its antigen is unidentified.

Pooled samples include second doses given at about 4 or 12 weeks. Notes on the study in general: No repertoire was sampled before or during the peak T cell response, only after it. Baseline testing showed seropositivity in only a handful of AZD1222 recipients. Clonal diversity may have been underestimated, and the donors were mostly white British, with more females than males.

The CDR3 is 14 amino acids. Germline-derived CDR1 and CDR2 are MNHEY and SMNVEV (reference sequence). Trimming took 4 bases from V and 7 from J; bases not matched to a gene: 9. The receptor's source is an adult who received the AZD1222 COVID-19 vaccine. This specimen was peripheral blood, taken 28 days after the second AZD1222 dose. The chain employs TRBV27 and TRBJ2-5; TRBD2 aligns across 7 bases. CDR3 sequence reads: CASSSELAYGTQYF. CDR3 bases: TGTGCCAGCAGTTCGGAACTAGCGTATGGGACCCAGTACTTC.